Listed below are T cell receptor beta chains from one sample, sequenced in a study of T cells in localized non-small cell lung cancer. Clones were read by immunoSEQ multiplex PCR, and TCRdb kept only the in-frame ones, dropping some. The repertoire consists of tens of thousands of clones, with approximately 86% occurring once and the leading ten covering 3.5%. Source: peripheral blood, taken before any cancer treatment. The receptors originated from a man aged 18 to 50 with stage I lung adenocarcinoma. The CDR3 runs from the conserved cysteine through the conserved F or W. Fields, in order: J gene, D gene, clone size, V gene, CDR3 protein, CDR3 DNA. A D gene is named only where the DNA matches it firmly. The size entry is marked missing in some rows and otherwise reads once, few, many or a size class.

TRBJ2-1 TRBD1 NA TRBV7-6 CASSQTGTAYNEQFF TGTGCCAGCAGTCAAACGGGGACAGCCTACAATGAGCAGTTCTTC
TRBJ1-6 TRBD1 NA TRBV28 CASRATGRSSYNSPLHF TGTGCCAGCAGAGCGACAGGGAGAAGCTCCTATAATTCACCCCTCCACTTT
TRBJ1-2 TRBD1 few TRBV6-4 CASSDSSEGAGGGYTF TGTGCCAGCAGTGACTCTTCGGAGGGGGCAGGTGGAGGCTACACCTTC
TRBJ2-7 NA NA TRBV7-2 CASSLGPRAGFYEQYF TGTGCCAGCAGCTTAGGCCCCCGGGCAGGCTTCTACGAGCAGTACTTC
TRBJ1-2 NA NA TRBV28 CASSSWRADGYTF TGTGCCAGCAGCTCTTGGCGGGCGGATGGCTACACCTTC
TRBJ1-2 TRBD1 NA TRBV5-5 CASSFLRTGDGGYTF TGTGCCAGCAGCTTCCTACGGACAGGGGACGGTGGCTACACCTTC
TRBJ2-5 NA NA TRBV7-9 CASSRTTAETQYF TGTGCCAGCAGCCGTACCACTGCGGAGACCCAGTACTTC
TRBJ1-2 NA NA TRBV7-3 CASTVTGTYGYTF TGTGCCAGCACCGTCACGGGGACCTATGGCTACACCTTC
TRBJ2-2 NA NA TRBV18 CASSRGQTNTGELFF TGTGCCAGCTCCCGAGGACAGACGAACACCGGGGAGCTGTTTTTT
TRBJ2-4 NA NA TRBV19 CASSDGLAKNIQYF TGTGCCAGCTCGGACGGCCTAGCCAAAAACATTCAGTACTTC
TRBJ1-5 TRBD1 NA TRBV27 CASSYRGTGGDHGNQPQHF TGTGCCAGCAGCTATAGAGGGACAGGGGGTGACCATGGCAATCAGCCCCAGCATTTT
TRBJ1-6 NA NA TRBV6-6 CASWRDHNSPLHF TGTGCCAGCTGGAGGGACCATAATTCACCCCTCCACTTT
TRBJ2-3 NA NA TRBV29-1 CSVEGQTQADTQYF TGCAGCGTTGAAGGCCAGACGCAGGCGGATACGCAGTATTTT
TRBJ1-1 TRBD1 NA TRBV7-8 CASSFSGTGGLNTEAFF TGTGCCAGCAGCTTTTCCGGGACAGGAGGCCTGAACACTGAAGCTTTCTTT
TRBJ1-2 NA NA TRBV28 CASSFPWEVDGYTF TGTGCCAGCAGTTTCCCCTGGGAGGTAGATGGCTACACCTTC
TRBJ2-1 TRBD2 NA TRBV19 CASSSKTPGAGVYNEQFF TGTGCCAGTAGTTCAAAGACCCCGGGAGCGGGGGTTTACAATGAGCAGTTCTTC
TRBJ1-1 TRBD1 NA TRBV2 CASSDKGAENTEAFF TGTGCCAGCAGTGACAAGGGGGCAGAGAACACTGAAGCTTTCTTT
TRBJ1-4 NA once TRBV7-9 CASSLVVGSNEKLFF TGTGCCAGCAGCTTAGTGGTTGGCTCTAATGAAAAACTGTTTTTT
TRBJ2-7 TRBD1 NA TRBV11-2 CASSTTGQGTYEQYF TGTGCCAGCAGCACCACGGGACAGGGGACCTACGAGCAGTACTTC
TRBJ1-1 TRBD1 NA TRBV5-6 CASRDTGRGQGKNTEAFF TGTGCCAGCAGGGATACCGGGAGGGGACAGGGAAAGAACACTGAAGCTTTCTTT
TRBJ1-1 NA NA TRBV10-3 CAISAAGANTEAFF TGTGCCATCAGTGCGGCGGGTGCGAACACTGAAGCTTTCTTT
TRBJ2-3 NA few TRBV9 CASSPRDRSTDTQYF TGTGCCAGCAGCCCCCGGGACCGGAGCACAGATACGCAGTATTTT
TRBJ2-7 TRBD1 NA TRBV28 CASSLSGTGSSYEQYF TGTGCCAGCAGTTTATCCGGGACAGGGAGCTCCTACGAGCAGTACTTC
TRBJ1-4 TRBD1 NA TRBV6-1 CASRDTGAVSEKLFF TGTGCCAGCAGGGATACAGGGGCAGTGTCTGAAAAACTGTTTTTT
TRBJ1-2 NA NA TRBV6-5 CASSYGSANYGYTF TGTGCCAGCAGTTACGGCAGCGCTAACTATGGCTACACCTTC
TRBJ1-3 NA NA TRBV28 CASSLAGPSGNTIYF TGTGCCAGCAGCCTAGCCGGTCCCTCTGGAAACACCATATATTTT
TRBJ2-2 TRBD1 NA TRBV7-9 CASSLAYPDRLLNTGELFF TGTGCCAGCAGCTTAGCGTATCCGGACAGGTTATTGAACACCGGGGAGCTGTTTTTT
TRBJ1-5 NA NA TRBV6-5 CASSYSTGDQPQHF TGTGCCAGCAGTTACTCGACGGGGGATCAGCCCCAGCATTTT
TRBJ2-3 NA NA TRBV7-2 CASSSGVTDTQYF TGTGCCAGCAGCTCGGGCGTCACAGATACGCAGTATTTT
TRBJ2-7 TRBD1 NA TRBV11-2 CASSLGWGQQAYEQYF TGTGCCAGCAGCTTAGGCTGGGGACAGCAAGCCTACGAGCAGTACTTC
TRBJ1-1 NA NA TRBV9 CASSASGRMNTEAFF TGTGCCAGCAGCGCCTCCGGGCGGATGAACACTGAAGCTTTCTTT